This T cell receptor beta chain was sequenced in a study of response to subunit inactivated influenza vaccine. Findings of the study overall: Authors suggested each seasonal influenza vaccination recruits few new T cells.

CDR1 is SGHTA, CDR2 FQGNSA, per germline. CDR3 length: 12 residues. V gave up 5 bases and J gave up 6 bases, with 9 bases separating them. As for this clonotype: Antigen: not known.

Each CDR3 protein gets one entry after TCRdb re-called the RT-PCR reads with MiXCR. The table records some 500,000 distinct CDR3 sequences, about 25% of them present only once. This TCR came from a man aged 50 to 60 who received an inactivated influenza vaccine. V usage is TRBV7-2 and J usage is TRBJ2-3; D is unclear. The sequenced sample was CD4+ T cells sorted from PBMCs, obtained around 5 days after vaccination. The chain's CDR3 is CASSQQQDTQYF. In nucleotides, the CDR3 is TGTGCCAGCAGCCAACAACAGGATACGCAGTATTTT.